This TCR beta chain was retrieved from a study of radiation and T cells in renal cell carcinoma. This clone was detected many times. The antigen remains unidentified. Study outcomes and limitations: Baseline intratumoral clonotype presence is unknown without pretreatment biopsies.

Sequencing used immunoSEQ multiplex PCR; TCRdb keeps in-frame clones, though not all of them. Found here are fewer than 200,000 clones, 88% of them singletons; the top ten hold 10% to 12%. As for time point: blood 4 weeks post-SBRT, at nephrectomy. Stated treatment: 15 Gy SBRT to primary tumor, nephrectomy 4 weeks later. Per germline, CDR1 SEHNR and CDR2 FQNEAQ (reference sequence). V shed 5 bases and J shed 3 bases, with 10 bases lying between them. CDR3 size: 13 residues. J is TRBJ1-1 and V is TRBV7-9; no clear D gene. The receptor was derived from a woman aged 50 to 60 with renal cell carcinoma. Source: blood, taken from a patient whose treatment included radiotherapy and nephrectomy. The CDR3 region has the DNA TGTGCCAGCAGCGGGGTGTACGACACTGAAGCTTTCTTT. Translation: CASSGVYDTEAFF.